This TCR beta chain came from a study of T cells of healthy individuals. TCRdb re-analysed the 5' RACE reads in MiXCR, keeping a single row per CDR3 protein. This sample yields under 70,000 distinct CDR3 sequences, of which roughly 15% are seen a single time; about 16% belongs to the top ten. Trimming removed 3 bases from V and 8 bases from J, with 16 bases in between. The CDR3 is made up of 13 amino acids. Germline CDR1 is GTSNPN and CDR2 is SVGIG (reference sequence). The table lists this clonotype with a few counts. The clonotype comes from a human donor in good health. The chain couples TRBV30 to TRBJ1-2; D is perhaps TRBD1 (5 bases). CDR3 sequence reads: CAWRITSRVGYTF. CDR3 nucleotides: TGTGCCTGGAGAATTACATCCAGGGTGGGCTACACCTTC.